These 5 T cell receptor beta chains were sequenced from one sample in a study of blood T cell repertoires in COVID-19. Profiling relied on immunoSEQ multiplex PCR, and the TCRdb table lists in-frame clones only, not all of them. Here the sample spans about 220,000 clones, 65% to 90% being singletons. Sequenced input: peripheral blood. The receptors come from an older woman with COVID-19, enrolled during active disease.

The CDR3 protein is CASSPFQSTDTQYF. In nucleotides, the CDR3 is TGTGCCAGCTCACCATTCCAGAGCACAGATACGCAGTATTTT. The chain couples TRBV18 to TRBJ2-3, with D unresolved. V lost 2 bases to trimming and J lost 0 bases, with 6 bases between them. CDR3 length: 14 residues. The V gene's germline CDR1 is KGHSH and CDR2 LQKENI.

This sequence joins TRBV6-5 and TRBJ2-2; 11 nucleotides align to TRBD2. With V trimmed by 6 bases and J by 6 bases, 3 bases remained unmatched. The CDR3 has 14 residues. Germline V CDR1 and CDR2: MNHEY, SVGAGI. CDR3 sequence reads: CASSLSGRAGELFF. CDR3 nucleotides: TGTGCCAGCAGCCTTAGCGGGAGGGCCGGGGAGCTGTTTTTT.

The gene calls are TRBV7-9 and TRBJ1-6, with 8 bases fitting TRBD1. With 1 base clipped from V and 10 bases from J, the junction kept 9 bases outside the gene matches. CDR3 length: 16 residues. Germline CDR1 reads SEHNR; CDR2 reads FQNEAQ (reference sequence). CDR3 amino acids: CASSLVLGRGLSPLHF. CDR3 bases: TGTGCCAGCAGCTTAGTTTTAGGCAGGGGGCTGTCACCCCTCCACTTT.

This rearrangement joins TRBV6-5 to TRBJ1-6; D unresolved. Germline V CDR1 and CDR2: MNHEY, SVGAGI. The CDR3 has 14 amino acids. V dropped 8 bases and J dropped 8 bases, with 16 bases sitting between them. CDR3 sequence: CASDLGGADSPLHF. The DNA of the CDR3 is TGTGCCAGCGATCTCGGTGGTGCGGATTCACCCCTCCACTTT.

The J gene is TRBJ2-1, the V gene TRBV6-2 or TRBV6-3; the match to TRBD2 covers 8 bases. The CDR3 length is 14 residues. Trimming at V came to 1 base and at J to 8 bases, leaving 4 bases not matched to a gene. The germline gives CDR1 MNHEY, CDR2 SVGEGT. CDR3 bases: TGTGCCAGCAGTTACTTCGGGGGGGCCTATGAGCAGTTCTTC. This gives the protein CASSYFGGAYEQFF.